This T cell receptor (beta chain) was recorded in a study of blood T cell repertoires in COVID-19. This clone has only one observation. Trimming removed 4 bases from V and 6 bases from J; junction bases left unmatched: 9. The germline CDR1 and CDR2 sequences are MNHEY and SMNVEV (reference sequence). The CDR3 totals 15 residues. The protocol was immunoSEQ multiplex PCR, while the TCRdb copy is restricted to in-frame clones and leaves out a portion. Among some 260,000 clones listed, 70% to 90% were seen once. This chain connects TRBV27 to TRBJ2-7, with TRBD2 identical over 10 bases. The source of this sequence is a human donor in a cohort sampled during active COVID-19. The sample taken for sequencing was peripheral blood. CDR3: CASSSRLAGVSEQYF. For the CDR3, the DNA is TGTGCCAGCAGTTCTCGGCTAGCGGGAGTAAGCGAGCAGTACTTC.